This TCR beta chain comes out of a study of blood T cell repertoires in COVID-19. Study-level background: The samples span acute and convalescent COVID-19 from the United States, Italy and Spain. Sources were T cells, B-cell-depleted T cells, or PBMCs; the material itself was cDNA or gDNA.

Per the study methods: Reference gene primers were amplified, and this amplification served to estimate nucleated cell counts. Using immunoSEQ multiplex PCR, the repertoire was profiled, and TCRdb retains in-frame clones only, with some absent. The DNA was the basis for D and trimming; V, J and clone size are from that table. The profile shows some 120,000 clones, approximately 85% of them singletons. The CDR3 is made up of 17 amino acids. V shed 1 base, J shed 0 bases, and the junction held 6 bases outside the gene matches. The germline CDR1 and CDR2 sequences are LNHDA and SQIVND (reference sequence).

The receptor's source is a human donor in a cohort sampled during active COVID-19. Material: peripheral blood. The chain is built from TRBV19 and TRBJ2-1; 7 nucleotides match TRBD2. In nucleotides, the CDR3 is TGTGCCAGTAGTATAGGGCCTAGCGGAAGCTCCTACAATGAGCAGTTCTTC. It is translated as CASSIGPSGSSYNEQFF.